Detailed here is one T cell receptor (beta chain). Its cognate antigen is unknown. Here immunoSEQ multiplex PCR was the method, and the copy in TCRdb shows in-frame clones only, minus some. The data hold 2,500 to 3,000 clones, with over 55% observed a single time. The tumor samples were collected prior to definitive surgery or chemotherapy. The sample comes from a study of high-grade serous ovarian cancer treatment subgroups. Points from the study as a whole: Same-patient tumor repertoires overlapped at roughly 0.1 to 0.79; different patients barely overlapped.

This CDR3 is built from 16 residues. V was pared by 0 bases and J by 5 bases, with 7 bases of the junction left unmatched. CDR1 and CDR2 (germline): SGHNT, YYREEE (reference sequence). The rearrangement joins TRBV5-4 to TRBJ2-7; 11 positions match TRBD2. What was sequenced was tumor tissue. This TCR was recovered from a human donor with high-grade serous ovarian cancer. The CDR3 DNA follows: TGTGCCAGCAGCTTGGATCTAGCGGGAGGAGGCGACGAGCAGTACTTC. Translation: CASSLDLAGGGDEQYF.